Here is one T cell receptor (beta chain) with its context. Using immunoSEQ multiplex PCR, the repertoire was profiled, and TCRdb retains in-frame clones only, with some absent. The profile shows about 45,000 clones, about 91% of them singletons. Trimming stripped 5 bases from V and 6 bases from J, with 17 bases between. Germline assignment: CDR1 SQVTM and CDR2 ANQGSEA. The CDR3 has 13 residues. The sample is drawn from a study of control samples from healthy donors and cancer patients. This receptor was taken from a middle-aged woman with head and neck cancer. The V gene is TRBV29-1, the J gene TRBJ2-7; no clear D. The sequencing input was PBMCs. Written as DNA, the CDR3 is TGCAGCGTTTTTAAGGGTACATCAGCCGAGCAGTACTTC. It is translated as CSVFKGTSAEQYF.